The 6 T cell receptor beta chains reported below all come from one sample, sequenced in a study of blood T cell repertoires in COVID-19. TCRdb's copy holds only in-frame clones and misses some; the assay was immunoSEQ multiplex PCR. The sample carries just under 65,000 clones, about 76% recorded once. Sample: peripheral blood. The receptors were sampled from a human donor in a cohort sampled during active COVID-19.

This sequence joins TRBV7-2 and TRBJ2-5; TRBD2 matches at 9 bases. CDR3 size: 15 residues. The germline V gene has CDR1 SGHTA and CDR2 FQGNSA. V was clipped by 6 bases and J by 5 bases; unmatched bases: 10. As DNA, the CDR3 is TGTGCCAGCAGTCAAGGGCGGGGGGGCCGTGAGACCCAGTACTTC. As protein: CASSQGRGGRETQYF.

This clone was found once. The chain links TRBV5-5 to TRBJ2-5, with 12 bases identical to TRBD2. The V gene end was trimmed by 0 bases and the J gene end by 2 bases; junction bases not matched to a gene: 8. There are 18 residues in the CDR3. The germline V gene has CDR1 SGHKS and CDR2 YYEKEE (reference sequence). CDR3 sequence reads: CASSLALAGGPYQETQYF. For the CDR3, the DNA is TGTGCCAGCAGCTTGGCGCTAGCGGGGGGGCCGTATCAAGAGACCCAGTACTTC. The variable domain in full, completed from reference TRBV5-5 and TRBJ2-5, reads DAGVTQSPTHLIKTRGQQVTLRCSPISGHKSVSWYQQVLGQGPQFIFQYYEKEERGRGNFPDRFSARQFPNYSSELNVNALLLGDSALYLCASSLALAGGPYQETQYFGPGTRLLVL.

This clone was seen only a few times. V usage is TRBV7-2 and J usage is TRBJ1-2; D is possibly TRBD1 (6 bases). Germline V gives CDR1 SGHTA, CDR2 FQGNSA. Trimming stripped 6 bases from V and 4 bases from J, with 15 bases between. The CDR3 length is 14 residues. The CDR3 DNA reads TGTGCCAGCAGGGAAGGCGGGGGCTCCTATGGCTACACCTTC. Encoded protein: CASREGGGSYGYTF.

The V and J genes are TRBV18 and TRBJ1-2, with 8 positions matching TRBD1. The V gene end was trimmed by 3 bases and the J gene end by 1 base; junction bases not matched to a gene: 7. CDR3 length: 16 residues. The germline V gene encodes CDR1 KGHSH and CDR2 LQKENI. In nucleotides, the CDR3 is TGTGCCAGCTCACCCGGGACAGGCGGACGTAACTATGGCTACACCTTC. Protein sequence: CASSPGTGGRNYGYTF. Full variable domain (remainder filled in from reference TRBV18 and TRBJ1-2): NAGVMQNPRHLVRRRGQEARLRCSPMKGHSHVYWYRQLPEEGLKFMVYLQKENIIDESGMPKERFSAEFPKEGPSILRIQQVVRGDSAAYFCASSPGTGGRNYGYTFGSGTRLTVV.

The J gene is TRBJ2-7, the V gene TRBV30; 7 bases match TRBD2. The CDR3 has 15 amino acids. Germline V gives CDR1 GTSNPN, CDR2 SVGIG (reference sequence). V shed 2 bases and J 4 bases; nucleotides not matched to a gene: 11. The CDR3 nucleotides read TGTGCCTGGAGTCGGTGGAGCGGGGAAACATACGAGCAGTACTTC. Residues: CAWSRWSGETYEQYF.

The V gene is TRBV28, the J gene TRBJ1-5; weak D call: TRBD1 (6 bases). This CDR3 region has 12 residues. Deletions cut 5 bases from V and 11 bases from J, with 13 bases between. Looked up from germline, CDR1 is MDHEN and CDR2 is SYDVKM. In DNA, the CDR3 is TGTGCCAGCAGTACAGGGATTCGGGCCCAGCATTTT. Its protein product is CASSTGIRAQHF. The entire variable domain, with the rest obtained from reference TRBV28 and TRBJ1-5, is as follows: DVKVTQSSRYLVKRTGEKVFLECVQDMDHENMFWYRQDPGLGLRLIYFSYDVKMKEKGDIPEGYSVSREKKERFSLILESASTNQTSMYLCASSTGIRAQHFGDGTRLSIL.